This is a list of T cell receptor beta chains from one sample in a study of neoadjuvant anti-PD-1 for oral cavity cancer. Sequencing was performed with immunoSEQ multiplex PCR; in TCRdb, only in-frame clones are kept and a portion is missing. Of tens of thousands of clones in the sample, more than 75% are singletons; the top ten hold 3% to 3.5%. Sequenced here: PBMCs, sampled after nivolumab (anti-PD-1) treatment. The receptors come from a person aged 35-80 years with oral cavity squamous cell carcinoma. CDR3s include the opening cysteine and the closing phenylalanine or tryptophan. The D gene is left open where the match is weak. Size is omitted from some rows. Given values are once, few, many or a class for expanded clones.

v_gene	abundance	j_gene	d_gene	CDR3aa	CDR3nt
TRBV27	.	TRBJ2-4	.	CASSPNRVAKNIQYF	TGTGCCAGCAGCCCGAACAGGGTAGCCAAAAACATTCAGTACTTC
TRBV11-2	.	TRBJ2-1	TRBD2	CASSSLSTSSSYNEQFF	TGTGCCAGCAGCTCACTCTCGACTAGCAGCTCCTACAATGAGCAGTTCTTC
TRBV5-1	.	TRBJ2-1	TRBD2	CASSLTSGGPYNEQFF	TGCGCCAGCAGCTTAACTAGCGGGGGCCCCTACAATGAGCAGTTCTTC
TRBV5-1	.	TRBJ2-5	.	CAGRSGPDQETQYF	TGCGCCGGACGGAGCGGTCCTGACCAAGAGACCCAGTACTTC
TRBV6-1	.	TRBJ1-3	.	CASSLRGNTIYF	TGTGCCAGCAGCCTCCGGGGAAACACCATATATTTT
TRBV2	.	TRBJ2-2	TRBD1	CASSEQGATGELFF	TGTGCCAGCAGTGAACAGGGGGCGACCGGGGAGCTGTTTTTT
TRBV13	.	TRBJ1-1	.	CASSLGGVNTEAFF	TGTGCCAGCAGCTTAGGGGGGGTAAACACTGAAGCTTTCTTT
TRBV27	.	TRBJ1-4	.	CASSLNRAEKLFF	TGTGCCAGCAGTTTAAACAGGGCTGAAAAACTGTTTTTT
TRBV6-6	.	TRBJ1-2	.	CASSYPPGGYGYTF	TGTGCCAGCAGTTACCCGCCCGGTGGGTATGGCTACACCTTC
TRBV11-2	.	TRBJ2-7	.	CASSLSSSPRSEQYF	TGTGCCAGCAGCTTATCCTCAAGCCCCCGCAGCGAGCAGTACTTC
TRBV9	few	TRBJ2-2	TRBD2	CASSVAARAGGNTGELFF	TGTGCCAGCAGCGTAGCGGCAAGAGCGGGAGGGAACACCGGGGAGCTGTTTTTT
TRBV5-5	.	TRBJ2-2	TRBD2	CASTFSGGDTGELFF	TGTGCCAGCACCTTTAGCGGGGGGGACACCGGGGAGCTGTTTTTT
TRBV6-1	.	TRBJ2-3	TRBD1	CASSQAGTASTDTQYF	TGTGCCAGCAGTCAAGCCGGGACAGCAAGCACAGATACGCAGTATTTT
TRBV30	once	TRBJ1-4	.	CAWRVGQGPNEKLFF	TGTGCCTGGAGAGTGGGGCAGGGGCCGAATGAAAAACTGTTTTTT
TRBV19	.	TRBJ2-7	TRBD1	CASRDNRGVQYF	TGTGCCAGTAGGGACAACAGGGGTGTGCAGTACTTC
TRBV5-1	few	TRBJ2-2	TRBD2	CASKSEKKGGSTGELFF	TGCGCCAGCAAATCAGAGAAAAAGGGCGGGAGTACCGGGGAGCTGTTTTTT
TRBV4-1	once	TRBJ1-4	.	CASSQPIQTVGVEKLFF	TGCGCCAGCAGCCAACCTATCCAAACAGTGGGGGTGGAAAAACTGTTTTTT
TRBV5-1	.	TRBJ1-4	TRBD1	CASSLLSGTANEKLFF	TGCGCCAGCAGCTTGTTATCCGGGACAGCTAATGAAAAACTGTTTTTT
TRBV5-1	once	TRBJ2-5	.	CASSPQETQYF	TGCGCCAGCAGCCCGCAAGAGACCCAGTACTTC
TRBV21-1	.	TRBJ2-2	.	CASSKVRTANTGELFF	TGTGCCAGCAGCAAAGTGAGGACAGCGAACACCGGGGAGCTGTTTTTT
TRBV5-1	.	TRBJ2-1	TRBD1	CASSWGQGTTNEQFF	TGCGCCAGCAGCTGGGGACAGGGGACTACCAATGAGCAGTTCTTC
TRBV6-6	.	TRBJ1-2	TRBD1	CASSSSWDSTNYGYTF	TGTGCCAGCAGTTCATCTTGGGACAGCACTAACTATGGCTACACCTTC
TRBV7-9	.	TRBJ1-1	.	CASSPEGGTEAFF	TGTGCCAGCAGCCCGGAGGGGGGGACTGAAGCTTTCTTT
TRBV5-1	.	TRBJ1-2	.	CASSLGDSSPYGYTF	TGCGCCAGCAGCTTGGGGGATTCAAGTCCCTATGGCTACACCTTC
TRBV5-1	.	TRBJ1-4	.	CASSLSRGSNEKLFF	TGCGCCAGCAGCTTATCGAGGGGCAGTAATGAAAAACTGTTTTTT
TRBV6-5	.	TRBJ1-2	.	CASPWRVWGYTF	TGTGCCAGCCCCTGGAGGGTGTGGGGCTACACCTTC
TRBV19	.	TRBJ1-5	.	CASTPSGPGAVSNQPQHF	TGTGCCAGTACCCCCTCCGGTCCAGGGGCGGTAAGCAATCAGCCCCAGCATTTT
TRBV5-1	.	TRBJ2-5	.	CASSLTPGVETQYF	TGCGCCAGCAGCTTGACCCCTGGGGTCGAGACCCAGTACTTC
TRBV2	.	TRBJ2-5	.	CASSSEEGVETQYF	TGTGCCAGCAGTTCCGAGGAGGGGGTTGAGACCCAGTACTTC
TRBV11-2	.	TRBJ2-1	.	CASSLSPDEQFF	TGTGCCAGCAGCTTATCCCCTGATGAGCAGTTCTTC
TRBV29-1	.	TRBJ1-1	TRBD1	CSVRDRGQNTEAFF	TGCAGCGTCCGCGACAGGGGGCAGAACACTGAAGCTTTCTTT
TRBV7-6	medium-sized	TRBJ2-1	.	CASSRDWGNEQFF	TGTGCCAGCAGCCGGGACTGGGGGAATGAGCAGTTCTTC
TRBV9	.	TRBJ2-5	.	CASSVETGQETQYF	TGTGCCAGCAGCGTAGAGACAGGTCAAGAGACCCAGTACTTC
TRBV19	.	TRBJ1-5	.	CASGKAGTTQPQHF	TGTGCCAGTGGGAAGGCAGGCACCACTCAGCCCCAGCATTTT
TRBV6-1	.	TRBJ1-2	.	CASSADMPNYGYTF	TGTGCCAGCAGTGCGGACATGCCAAACTATGGCTACACCTTC
TRBV9	.	TRBJ2-1	.	CASSVSARDLNEQFF	TGTGCCAGCAGCGTGAGTGCACGGGATCTCAATGAGCAGTTCTTC
TRBV19	.	TRBJ1-2	TRBD1	CASSINRGLRGYTF	TGTGCCAGTAGTATTAACAGGGGATTACGAGGCTACACCTTC
TRBV6-5	.	TRBJ2-1	.	CASTQGLSYNEQFF	TGTGCCAGCACCCAAGGACTCTCCTACAATGAGCAGTTCTTC
TRBV7-9	.	TRBJ2-7	TRBD2	CASSSGTSDEEQYF	TGTGCCAGCAGCTCCGGGACTAGCGATGAAGAGCAGTACTTC
TRBV12-5	.	TRBJ2-5	.	CASGHGETQYF	TGTGCTAGTGGCCACGGCGAGACCCAGTACTTC
TRBV5-1	.	TRBJ2-2	.	CASSLMGPNTGELFF	TGCGCCAGCAGCTTGATGGGGCCGAACACCGGGGAGCTGTTTTTT
TRBV7-3	few	TRBJ1-2	.	CASSLNRDYGYTF	TGTGCCAGCAGCTTAAACAGGGACTATGGCTACACCTTC
TRBV6-5	.	TRBJ2-7	.	CAGSADSAHSYEQYF	TGTGCCGGCAGTGCCGATAGCGCCCACTCCTACGAGCAGTACTTC
TRBV5-1	.	TRBJ2-1	TRBD1	CASRLGQGSYEQFF	TGCGCCAGCCGACTGGGACAGGGCTCATATGAGCAGTTCTTC
TRBV5-1	.	TRBJ1-2	TRBD1	CASKPGQGNYGYTF	TGCGCCAGTAAGCCGGGACAGGGTAACTATGGCTACACCTTC
TRBV7-9	few	TRBJ2-1	.	CASSPGNQGSEQFF	TGTGCCAGCAGCCCAGGCAATCAGGGGAGTGAGCAGTTCTTC
TRBV5-1	.	TRBJ2-1	TRBD1	CASSLATPGDRAANEQFF	TGCGCCAGCAGCTTGGCCACTCCGGGGGACAGGGCTGCGAATGAGCAGTTCTTC
TRBV6-1	.	TRBJ2-2	TRBD1	CASSPDRWGELFF	TGTGCCAGCAGTCCGGACAGGTGGGGGGAGCTGTTTTTT
TRBV5-6	.	TRBJ2-5	TRBD1	CASSSTGGAETQYF	TGTGCCAGCAGCTCGACAGGGGGCGCCGAGACCCAGTACTTC
TRBV2	few	TRBJ2-2	.	CASKELVNTGELFF	TGTGCCAGCAAGGAACTCGTGAACACCGGGGAGCTGTTTTTT
TRBV2	.	TRBJ2-1	.	CASRPTGINEQFF	TGTGCCAGCAGACCAACAGGGATCAATGAGCAGTTCTTC
TRBV2	.	TRBJ2-3	TRBD2	CASSEGTSGSWKDTQYF	TGTGCCAGCAGTGAAGGGACTAGCGGGAGTTGGAAAGATACGCAGTATTTT
TRBV19	.	TRBJ1-1	.	CASSGQLNTEAFF	TGTGCCAGTAGTGGACAGTTGAACACTGAAGCTTTCTTT
TRBV5-6	few	TRBJ1-1	.	CASSSGVRKEAFF	TGTGCCAGCAGCTCAGGTGTCCGGAAGGAAGCTTTCTTT
TRBV7-9	.	TRBJ1-4	TRBD1	CASSLGQGAPEKLFF	TGTGCCAGCAGCTTAGGACAGGGGGCACCAGAAAAACTGTTTTTT
TRBV6-1	.	TRBJ2-1	.	CASSEGLGEQFF	TGTGCCAGCAGTGAAGGGCTCGGTGAGCAGTTCTTC
TRBV29-1	.	TRBJ2-1	TRBD2	CSAPGLAAYNEQFF	TGCAGCGCTCCGGGACTAGCTGCCTACAATGAGCAGTTCTTC
TRBV2	.	TRBJ1-1	TRBD1	CASIKDRDTEAFF	TGTGCCAGCATTAAGGACAGGGACACTGAAGCTTTCTTT
TRBV9	.	TRBJ2-6	.	CASSPLAGDGANVLTF	TGTGCCAGCAGCCCCCTGGCAGGGGATGGGGCCAACGTCCTGACTTTC